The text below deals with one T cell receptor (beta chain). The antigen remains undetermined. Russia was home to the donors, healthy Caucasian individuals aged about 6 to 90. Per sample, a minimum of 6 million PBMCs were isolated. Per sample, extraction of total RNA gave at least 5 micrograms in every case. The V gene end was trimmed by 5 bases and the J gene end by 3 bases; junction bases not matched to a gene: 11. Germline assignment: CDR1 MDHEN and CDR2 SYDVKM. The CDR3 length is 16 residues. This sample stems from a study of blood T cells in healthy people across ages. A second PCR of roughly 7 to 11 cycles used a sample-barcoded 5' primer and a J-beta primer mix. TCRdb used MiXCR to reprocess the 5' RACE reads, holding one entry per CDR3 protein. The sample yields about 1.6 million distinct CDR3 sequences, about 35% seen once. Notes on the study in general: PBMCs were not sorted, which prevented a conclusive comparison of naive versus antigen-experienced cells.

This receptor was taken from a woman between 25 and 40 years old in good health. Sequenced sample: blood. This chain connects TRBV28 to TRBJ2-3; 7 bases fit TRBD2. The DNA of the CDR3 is TGTGCCAGCAGTACGCGGGGAGCGGGAATAACAGATACGCAGTATTTT. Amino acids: CASSTRGAGITDTQYF.